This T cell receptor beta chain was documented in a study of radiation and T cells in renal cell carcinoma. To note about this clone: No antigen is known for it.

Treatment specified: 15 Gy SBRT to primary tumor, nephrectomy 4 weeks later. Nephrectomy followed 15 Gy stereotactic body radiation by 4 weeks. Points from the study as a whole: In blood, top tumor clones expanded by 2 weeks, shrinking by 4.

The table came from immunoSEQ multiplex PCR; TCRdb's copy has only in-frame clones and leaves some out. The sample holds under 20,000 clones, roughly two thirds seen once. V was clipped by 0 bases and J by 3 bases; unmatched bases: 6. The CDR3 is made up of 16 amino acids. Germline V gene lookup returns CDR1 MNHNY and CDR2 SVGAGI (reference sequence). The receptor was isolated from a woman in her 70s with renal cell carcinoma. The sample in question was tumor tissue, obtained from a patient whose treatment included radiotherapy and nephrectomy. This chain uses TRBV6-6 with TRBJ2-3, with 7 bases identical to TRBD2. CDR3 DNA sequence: TGTGCCAGCAGTTACTCGAGCGGGGTAGGGACAGATACGCAGTATTTT. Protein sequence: CASSYSSGVGTDTQYF.